Each of the 24 T cell receptor beta chains below was sequenced from the same sample in a study of OX40 agonist ivuxolimab in advanced cancers. TCRdb's copy holds only in-frame clones and misses some; the assay was immunoSEQ multiplex PCR. The sample contains more than 100,000 clones, around 89% of which appear only once. Sequencing used CD4+ or CD8+ T cells sorted from blood, obtained in a trial of the OX40 agonist ivuxolimab. The receptors were gathered from an adult with an advanced solid tumor such as melanoma, head and neck, liver or kidney cancer.

This clone has a single count. The rearrangement joins TRBV4-2 to TRBJ2-5; perhaps D is TRBD1 or TRBD2 (5 bases each). This CDR3 is 12 amino acids long. Per germline, CDR1 LGHNA and CDR2 YNFKEQ. With 1 base removed from V and 5 bases from J, the gap between germline ends came to 5 bases. The CDR3 DNA follows: TGTGCCAGCAGCCAAGGGGGGGAGACCCAGTACTTC. Its protein is CASSQGGETQYF.

The V call is TRBV7-3, the J call TRBJ2-5, with TRBD2 matching over 8 bases. J lost 2 bases, V lost 1 base, and 6 bases had no gene match. The germline V gene has CDR1 SGHTA and CDR2 FQGTGA. The CDR3 totals 16 residues. The DNA of the CDR3 is TGTGCCAGCAGCTTAATGGGCGGGGGGCCGCAAGAGACCCAGTACTTC. It codes for CASSLMGGGPQETQYF.

The CDR3 bases are TGTGCCTGGAGAGACAGGAGTGGCACCGGGGAGCTGTTTTTT. Translating it yields CAWRDRSGTGELFF. The rearrangement joins TRBV30 to TRBJ2-2, with a tentative D call TRBD1 (6 bases). The germline V gene has CDR1 GTSNPN and CDR2 SVGIG (reference sequence). The V end lost 3 bases, the J end lost 4 bases, and 12 bases lay between the germline ends. This CDR3 region has 14 residues.

This chain links TRBV4-1 with TRBJ1-5; a weak D match, TRBD1 (5 bases). The CDR3 sequence is 16 residues long. The V and J ends lost 0 bases and 0 bases respectively, with 9 bases between them. Germline V CDR1 and CDR2: MGHRA, YSYEKL. CDR3 sequence: CASSQETDYSNQPQHF. The DNA for the CDR3 is TGCGCCAGCAGCCAAGAGACAGATTATAGCAATCAGCCCCAGCATTTT.

The chain links TRBV28 to TRBJ1-5; no definite D call. CDR1 and CDR2 from the germline V gene are MDHEN and SYDVKM. V lost 6 bases, J lost 1 base, and 13 bases lay in between. The CDR3 has 15 amino acids. Written as DNA, the CDR3 is TGTGCCAGCAGACCAACCAACCTAAGCAATCAGCCCCAGCATTTT. Its translation: CASRPTNLSNQPQHF.

The gene calls are TRBV6-1 and TRBJ1-6; D not resolved. Germline CDR1 MNHNS, CDR2 SASEGT. CDR3 length: 17 residues. V shed 2 bases and J shed 10 bases, with 21 bases lying between them. The CDR3 spells CASSEWERRRVRSPLHF. CDR3 nucleotides: TGTGCCAGCAGTGAATGGGAGAGGAGGAGGGTAAGGTCACCCCTCCACTTT.

The rearrangement joins TRBV7-2 to TRBJ2-2; a weak D match, TRBD1 (6 bases). The CDR3 has 16 amino acids. Per germline, CDR1 SGHTA and CDR2 FQGNSA. V was clipped by 1 base and J by 7 bases, with 16 bases between them. Here the CDR3 reads CASSLGQVLSGGELFF. CDR3 nucleotide sequence: TGTGCCAGCAGCTTAGGACAGGTCCTTAGTGGCGGGGAGCTGTTTTTT.

The CDR3: CASSPSRSDTQYF. The CDR3 DNA reads TGTGCCAGCAGTCCCTCCCGGTCAGATACGCAGTATTTT. The V and J genes are TRBV6-5 and TRBJ2-3; D remains ambiguous. Per germline, CDR1 MNHEY and CDR2 SVGAGI. The CDR3 is made up of 13 amino acids. Trimming left V 5 bases short and J 4 bases short, with 10 bases between.

The chain is built from TRBV19 and TRBJ1-1; no firm D call. Germline CDR1 and CDR2: LNHDA and SQIVND (reference sequence). Trimming removed 3 bases at V and 1 base at J, with 12 bases between. This CDR3 is 15 amino acids long. CDR3 loop: CASSIETIGNTEAFF. CDR3 in DNA: TGTGCCAGTAGTATCGAAACGATCGGGAACACTGAAGCTTTCTTT.

The rearrangement links TRBV4-1 to TRBJ2-5; 8 nucleotides align to TRBD1. After removal of 1 base from V and 1 base from J, the junction contained 2 bases not matched to a gene. The CDR3 is 15 amino acids. Germline V gives CDR1 MGHRA, CDR2 YSYEKL. The CDR3 reads CASSQGDRTQETQYF. DNA for the CDR3: TGCGCCAGCAGCCAAGGGGACAGGACCCAAGAGACCCAGTACTTC.

The chain joins TRBV9 to TRBJ1-1; D is undetermined. V dropped 0 bases and J dropped 5 bases, with 14 bases sitting between them. Looked up from germline, CDR1 is SGDLS and CDR2 is YYNGEE. The CDR3 is 15 residues long. Written as DNA, the CDR3 is TGTGCCAGCAGCGTAGGAGCGGAGGGAGAGACTGAAGCTTTCTTT. This translates into CASSVGAEGETEAFF.

This chain connects TRBV4-3 to TRBJ1-1; no clear D. Germline V gives CDR1 LGHNA, CDR2 YSLEER. This CDR3 region has 15 residues. V was clipped by 0 bases and J by 4 bases, with 12 bases between them. CDR3 in amino acids: CASSQETELGTEAFF. Here the CDR3 DNA reads TGCGCCAGCAGCCAAGAAACCGAATTGGGCACTGAAGCTTTCTTT.

The chain combines TRBV6-5 with TRBJ2-7, with D perhaps matching TRBD2 (6 bases). Trimming cost V 2 bases and J 3 bases, with 14 bases left between them. The CDR3 runs to 15 residues. The germline V gene encodes CDR1 MNHEY and CDR2 SVGAGI. CDR3 in amino acids: CASSYQSGPFYEQYF. The CDR3 DNA reads as TGTGCCAGCAGTTACCAGAGCGGGCCCTTCTACGAGCAGTACTTC.

CDR3 coding DNA: TGTGCCAGCAGTTTTGTGGGGTCTTACAATGAGCAGTTCTTC. It translates to CASSFVGSYNEQFF. The rearrangement uses TRBV28 and TRBJ2-1, with no clear D. The V and J ends lost 3 bases and 4 bases respectively, with 10 bases between them. The germline CDR1 and CDR2 sequences are MDHEN and SYDVKM. The CDR3 has 14 residues.

The count of this clone is one. The chain employs TRBV5-1 and TRBJ1-4, with D perhaps matching TRBD1 (6 bases). CDR3 size: 16 residues. The V gene lost 5 bases and the J gene lost 0 bases, with 14 bases spanning the gap. Germline lookup yields CDR1 SGHRS and CDR2 YFSETQ. CDR3 sequence reads: CASRAGALATNEKLFF. DNA of the CDR3: TGCGCCAGCAGAGCAGGGGCTCTAGCAACTAATGAAAAACTGTTTTTT.

V usage is TRBV5-1 and J usage is TRBJ2-7; the match to TRBD1 covers 7 bases. V was clipped by 4 bases and J by 2 bases; unmatched bases: 9. Germline CDR1 and CDR2: SGHRS and YFSETQ. This CDR3 comprises 15 residues. The CDR3 sequence is CASSPRQGSAYEQYF. CDR3 DNA sequence: TGCGCCAGCAGCCCAAGACAGGGTTCAGCCTACGAGCAGTACTTC. Full variable domain (remainder filled in from reference TRBV5-1 and TRBJ2-7): KAGVTQTPRYLIKTRGQQVTLSCSPISGHRSVSWYQQTPGQGLQFLFEYFSETQRNKGNFPGRFSGRQFSNSRSEMNVSTLELGDSALYLCASSPRQGSAYEQYFGPGTRLTVT.

The chain recombines TRBV4-1 with TRBJ1-3; D ambiguous. The germline CDR1 and CDR2 sequences are MGHRA and YSYEKL. The V gene lost 4 bases and the J gene lost 4 bases, with 14 bases spanning the gap. CDR3 size: 15 residues. The CDR3 DNA reads as TGCGCCAGCAGCCCCGCATGGACGGAGGGAAACACCATATATTTT. Translated: CASSPAWTEGNTIYF.

This chain connects TRBV7-2 to TRBJ2-7; 8 bases map to TRBD2. Per the germline V gene, CDR1 is SGHTA and CDR2 is FQGNSA. The V and J ends lost 1 base and 2 bases, in that order; junction bases with no gene match: 4. This CDR3 is built from 15 residues. The CDR3 loop is CASSLDLAGTYEQYF. The DNA for the CDR3 is TGTGCCAGCAGCTTAGATCTAGCGGGTACCTACGAGCAGTACTTC.

The J gene is TRBJ2-2, the V gene TRBV7-2; tentative D call: TRBD1 (5 bases). The V end lost 5 bases, the J end lost 4 bases, and 17 bases lay between the germline ends. In germline, CDR1 is SGHTA, CDR2 FQGNSA. This CDR3 has 16 amino acids. The CDR3 region has the DNA TGTGCCAGCAGCCCACCCTCCCTCAGGGTCACCGGGGAGCTGTTTTTT. Translating gives CASSPPSLRVTGELFF.

Here the CDR3 DNA reads TGCGCCAGCAGATCCCATACAGGGACAGAGACCCAGTACTTC. This translates into CASRSHTGTETQYF. This chain uses TRBV5-1 with TRBJ2-5; D perhaps matches TRBD1 (6 bases). The CDR3 extends over 14 amino acids. V shed 5 bases and J shed 4 bases, with 15 bases lying between them. Germline-derived CDR1 and CDR2 are SGHRS and YFSETQ.

This clone came up a few times. The chain uses TRBV11-2 and TRBJ1-6; D uncertain. Trimming pared 4 bases from V and 4 bases from J, leaving 17 bases between. The CDR3 length is 17 residues. CDR1 SGHAT and CDR2 FQNNGV come from the germline V gene. The CDR3 region has the DNA TGTGCCAGCAGCTATTCACGGCTTAAGGGATATAATTCACCCCTCCACTTT. This gives the protein CASSYSRLKGYNSPLHF.

The CDR3 loop is CASSLGLGPASVAFF. The CDR3 DNA reads TGTGCCAGCAGCTTAGGGTTAGGGCCCGCTAGCGTAGCTTTCTTT. This rearrangement joins TRBV7-2 to TRBJ1-1; D is ambiguous. Looked up from germline, CDR1 is SGHTA and CDR2 is FQGNSA. Trimming removed 1 base from V and 10 bases from J, with 19 bases in between. The CDR3 has 15 residues.

The V and J genes are TRBV30 and TRBJ1-2, with unresolved D. The germline V gene has CDR1 GTSNPN and CDR2 SVGIG (reference sequence). The CDR3 is 12 amino acids. The germline V and J ends were trimmed by 2 bases and 2 bases, with 6 bases remaining between them. The CDR3 region is CAWSMGNYGYTF. The CDR3 DNA follows: TGTGCCTGGAGTATGGGGAACTATGGCTACACCTTC.

This chain uses TRBV27 with TRBJ1-1, with a tentative D call TRBD1 (5 bases). This CDR3 region has 15 residues. Germline V gene data show CDR1 as MNHEY and CDR2 as SMNVEV (reference sequence). V lost 4 bases and J 0 bases, leaving 12 bases between the germline ends. CDR3 loop: CASSSTPGLNTEAFF. The CDR3 DNA follows: TGTGCCAGCAGTTCCACACCAGGGTTGAACACTGAAGCTTTCTTT.